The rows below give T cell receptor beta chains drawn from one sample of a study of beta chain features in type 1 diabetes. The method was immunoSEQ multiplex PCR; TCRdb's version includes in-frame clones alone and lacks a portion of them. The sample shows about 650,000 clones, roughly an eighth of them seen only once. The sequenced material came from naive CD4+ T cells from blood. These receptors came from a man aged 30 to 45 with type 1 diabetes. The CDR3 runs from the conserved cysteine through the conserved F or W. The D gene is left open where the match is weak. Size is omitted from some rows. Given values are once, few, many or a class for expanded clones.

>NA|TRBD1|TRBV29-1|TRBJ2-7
CSVDRAGQGYEQYF
TGCAGCGTTGATAGGGCGGGACAGGGCTACGAGCAGTACTTC
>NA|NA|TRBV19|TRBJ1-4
CASSPQITNEKLFF
TGTGCCAGTAGTCCGCAGATAACTAATGAAAAACTGTTTTTT
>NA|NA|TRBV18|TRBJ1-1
CASSGGALEAFF
TGTGCCAGCTCAGGAGGGGCCCTTGAAGCTTTCTTT
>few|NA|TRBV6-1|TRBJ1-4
CASSEYQGVDEKLFF
TGTGCCAGCAGTGAATATCAGGGTGTGGATGAAAAACTGTTTTTT
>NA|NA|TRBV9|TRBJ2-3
CASSVSSWSGADTQYF
TGTGCCAGCAGCGTTAGTAGTTGGAGTGGGGCAGATACGCAGTATTTT
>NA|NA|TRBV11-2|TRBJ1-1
CASSLGNRNTEAFF
TGTGCCAGCAGCTTAGGGAACAGGAACACTGAAGCTTTCTTT
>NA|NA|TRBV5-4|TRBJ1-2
CASSPYGQANYGYTF
TGTGCCAGCAGCCCCTATGGGCAGGCTAACTATGGCTACACCTTC
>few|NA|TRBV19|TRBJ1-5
CASSTLLLRGDQPQHF
TGTGCCAGTAGTACCCTTCTTCTCAGGGGCGATCAGCCCCAGCATTTT
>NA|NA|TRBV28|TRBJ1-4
CASSLSREKLFF
TGTGCCAGCAGTTTAAGCCGGGAAAAACTGTTTTTT
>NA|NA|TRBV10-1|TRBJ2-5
CASPQKRRDQYF
TGCGCCAGCCCCCAGAAGAGGCGGGACCAGTACTTC
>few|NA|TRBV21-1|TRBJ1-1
CASSKTVMNTEAFF
TGTGCCAGCAGCAAGACAGTTATGAACACTGAAGCTTTCTTT
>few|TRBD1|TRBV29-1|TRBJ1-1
CSVTGGIGSTEAFF
TGCAGCGTCACAGGGGGCATTGGTAGCACTGAAGCTTTCTTT
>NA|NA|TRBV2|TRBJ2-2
CASSDDAAANTGELFF
TGTGCCAGCAGTGATGACGCTGCCGCAAACACCGGGGAGCTGTTTTTT
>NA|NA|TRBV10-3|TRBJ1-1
CAISERHSTEAFF
TGTGCCATCAGTGAACGGCACAGCACTGAAGCTTTCTTT
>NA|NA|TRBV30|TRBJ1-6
CAWSTGNSPLHF
TGTGCCTGGAGTACAGGAAATTCACCCCTCCACTTT